This entry lists 10 T cell receptor beta chains sequenced from one sample in a study of CD8+ T cells in alopecia areata. Following extraction, RNA underwent reverse transcription to cDNA, which served as the sequencing template. Repertoires were generated with immunoSEQ multiplex PCR, while TCRdb's copy carries only in-frame clones and drops some. The sample holds 200,000 to 250,000 clones, more than 60% seen once. Specified treatment: oral pan-JAK inhibitor, 5-10 mg twice daily. Here the sequenced sample was CD4+ T cells sorted from blood, taken between weeks 43 and 45, from a patient treated with tofacitinib. These TCRs come from a human donor with alopecia areata.

This chain links TRBV30 with TRBJ2-2, with 7 bases matching TRBD1. V lost 8 bases, J lost 0 bases, and 18 bases stayed unmatched. This CDR3 is built from 18 residues. Per germline, CDR1 GTSNPN and CDR2 SVGIG (reference sequence). Here the CDR3 DNA reads TGTGCCAATCAGGGGCAGACAGGGAGACAAACGAACACCGGGGAGCTGTTTTTT. This translates into CANQGQTGRQTNTGELFF.

The chain recombines TRBV29-1 with TRBJ2-3; D gene ambiguous. The CDR3 is 14 amino acids. V gave up 1 base and J gave up 4 bases, with 12 bases separating them. Germline V CDR1 and CDR2: SQVTM, ANQGSEA. The DNA of the CDR3 is TGCAGCGTTGAAGGGCCTGGAACTTCAGATACGCAGTATTTT. Translating it yields CSVEGPGTSDTQYF.

This chain links TRBV7-2 with TRBJ1-5, with 7 positions matching TRBD1. This CDR3 has 16 amino acids. From germline, CDR1 is SGHTA and CDR2 FQGNSA. The ends lost 4 bases at V and 0 bases at J; junction bases unmatched: 6. The DNA of the CDR3 is TGTGCCAGCAGCTCCTCCAGGGGGGATAGCAATCAGCCCCAGCATTTT. It is translated as CASSSSRGDSNQPQHF.

This rearrangement joins TRBV5-6 to TRBJ1-1; possibly TRBD1 for D (6 bases). V was shortened by 1 base and J by 0 bases, with 10 bases between the two germline ends. CDR3 size: 15 residues. The germline CDR1 and CDR2 sequences are SGHDT and YYEEEE. The CDR3 reads CASSLRTALNTEAFF. The CDR3 bases are TGTGCCAGCAGCTTGCGGACAGCCCTGAACACTGAAGCTTTCTTT.

V and J are TRBV7-2 and TRBJ1-4, with 9 positions matching TRBD1. The J segment lost 8 bases and the V segment lost 3 bases, leaving 1 base of the junction unmatched. Germline CDR1 and CDR2: SGHTA and FQGNSA. This CDR3 region has 13 residues. CDR3 nucleotides: TGTGCCAGCAGCTTTGGGACAGGGGAAAAACTGTTTTTT. It yields the protein CASSFGTGEKLFF.

This clone has a handful of counts. This chain uses TRBV19 with TRBJ2-7; D not certain. The V and J ends lost 3 bases and 6 bases respectively, with 9 bases between them. This CDR3 has 12 amino acids. Germline V gives CDR1 LNHDA, CDR2 SQIVND (reference sequence). The CDR3 loop is CASSIQEGEQYF. The CDR3 DNA sequence: TGTGCCAGTAGTATCCAAGAAGGCGAGCAGTACTTC.

A few counts support this clone. The V call is TRBV30, the J call TRBJ1-3, with TRBD1 identical over 7 bases. Germline V gene data show CDR1 as GTSNPN and CDR2 as SVGIG (reference sequence). V dropped 5 bases and J dropped 3; count of bases not matched to a gene: 7. The CDR3 runs to 14 residues. CDR3 DNA: TGTGCCTGGTCCCCGACAGGGAATGGAAACACCATATATTTT. It yields the protein CAWSPTGNGNTIYF.

The V call is TRBV18, the J call TRBJ1-4; no firm D call. From germline, CDR1 is KGHSH and CDR2 LQKENI. V lost 3 bases and J 5 bases, leaving 4 bases between the germline ends. This CDR3 has 12 residues. The CDR3 DNA reads as TGTGCCAGCTCACCTAACAATGAAAAACTGTTTTTT. Protein: CASSPNNEKLFF. The full variable domain, its missing parts supplied by reference TRBV18 and TRBJ1-4, is NAGVMQNPRHLVRRRGQEARLRCSPMKGHSHVYWYRQLPEEGLKFMVYLQKENIIDESGMPKERFSAEFPKEGPSILRIQQVVRGDSAAYFCASSPNNEKLFFGSGTQLSVL.

The V and J genes are TRBV6-5 and TRBJ2-7; 8 positions match TRBD1. This CDR3 contains 16 residues. The V segment lost 4 bases and the J segment 4 bases; nucleotides outside the gene matches: 12. Germline values: CDR1 MNHEY, CDR2 SVGAGI. The CDR3: CASSSSTDRASYEQYF. In DNA form, the CDR3 reads TGTGCCAGCAGTTCCTCTACGGACAGGGCGAGTTACGAGCAGTACTTC.

There are a few counts of this clone. The rearrangement uses TRBV10-3 and TRBJ2-2, with 7 positions matching TRBD1. The CDR3 covers 14 residues. The germline CDR1 and CDR2 sequences are ENHRY and SYGVKD. V shed 7 bases and J 1 base; nucleotides not matched to a gene: 3. DNA for the CDR3: TGTGCCATCATGCGACAGGGGAACACCGGGGAGCTGTTTTTT. Its translation: CAIMRQGNTGELFF.